The 14 T cell receptor beta chains below come from one sample, sequenced in a study of blood T cell repertoires in COVID-19. Sequencing was performed with immunoSEQ multiplex PCR; in TCRdb, only in-frame clones are kept and a portion is missing. The sample shows 99,000 or so clones, around 88% of them seen only once. The material sequenced was peripheral blood. These receptors were collected from a man aged 45 to 65 with COVID-19, enrolled during active disease.

The rearrangement links TRBV11-3 to TRBJ2-1, with D possibly being TRBD2 (6 bases). V lost 1 base, J lost 8 bases, and 12 bases lay in between. Per the germline V gene, CDR1 is SGHNT and CDR2 is YENEEA. The CDR3 contains 14 residues. The CDR3 here is CASSLGYGEDEQFF. CDR3 bases: TGTGCCAGCAGCTTAGGTTACGGGGAGGATGAGCAGTTCTTC.

This chain links TRBV24-1 with TRBJ2-2; D is possibly TRBD2 (5 bases). CDR1 is KGHDR, CDR2 SFDVKD, per germline. With 0 bases removed from V and 4 bases from J, the gap between germline ends came to 14 bases. The length of the CDR3 is 17 residues. This chain's CDR3 is CATSDLQRQAGTGELFF. The CDR3 DNA sequence: TGTGCCACCAGTGATTTGCAACGGCAGGCGGGCACCGGGGAGCTGTTTTTT.

V is TRBV6-4 and J is TRBJ2-3; 10 nucleotides line up with TRBD2. The CDR3 runs to 14 residues. V was clipped by 2 bases and J by 7 bases; unmatched bases: 3. CDR1 is MRHNA and CDR2 is SNTAGT in the germline V gene. CDR3 sequence reads: CASSDSGGANTQYF. The DNA of the CDR3 is TGTGCCAGCAGTGACAGCGGGGGGGCCAATACGCAGTATTTT.

The J gene is TRBJ2-3, the V gene TRBV4-2; 11 bases align to TRBD1. The germline CDR1 and CDR2 sequences are LGHNA and YNFKEQ. CDR3 size: 15 residues. V dropped 1 base and J dropped 4; count of bases not matched to a gene: 1. The CDR3 nucleotides are TGTGCCAGCAGCCAAGGGACAGGGGGCGCAGATACGCAGTATTTT. Protein: CASSQGTGGADTQYF.

The chain uses TRBV3-1 (or the pseudogene TRBV3-2) and TRBJ1-1; 8 bases line up with TRBD1. V was pared by 0 bases and J by 4 bases, with 13 bases of the junction left unmatched. CDR1 is LGHDT, CDR2 YNNKEL, per germline (reference sequence). The CDR3 length is 18 residues. This chain's CDR3 is CASSQERGRQGWVTEAFF. The CDR3 DNA follows: TGTGCCAGCAGCCAAGAACGGGGCAGACAGGGGTGGGTCACTGAAGCTTTCTTT.

This clone showed up just once. The rearrangement links TRBV19 to TRBJ2-2, with D possibly matching TRBD2 (5 bases). The V end lost 3 bases, the J end lost 5 bases, and 13 bases lay between the germline ends. The CDR3 is made up of 15 amino acids. In germline, CDR1 is LNHDA, CDR2 SQIVND (reference sequence). CDR3: CASSIGRTATGELFF. CDR3 nucleotide sequence: TGTGCCAGTAGTATTGGTCGGACTGCAACCGGGGAGCTGTTTTTT.

The CDR3 sequence is CATSRGTGYGTEAFF. DNA of the CDR3: TGTGCCACCAGCAGGGGGACAGGCTATGGCACTGAAGCTTTCTTT. J is TRBJ1-1 and V is TRBV15; TRBD1 agrees at 8 bases. Germline lookup yields CDR1 LNHNV and CDR2 YYDKDF (reference sequence). This CDR3 contains 15 residues. V trimming: 3 bases; J trimming: 4 bases; junction bases outside the gene matches: 7.

The chain employs TRBV5-8 and TRBJ1-6; the D gene is possibly TRBD1 (6 bases). Per the germline V gene, CDR1 is SGHTS and CDR2 is YDEGEE. Trimming cost V 4 bases and J 4 bases, with 12 bases left between them. CDR3 length: 15 residues. This CDR3 is CASSLRDTYNSPLHF. CDR3 DNA sequence: TGTGCCAGCAGCCTCCGGGACACTTATAATTCACCCCTCCACTTT.

The chain carries TRBV12-3 or TRBV12-4 and TRBJ1-2; D remains ambiguous. The CDR3 covers 13 residues. Trimming removed 1 base from V and 3 bases from J, with 6 bases in between. The CDR3 coding sequence is TGTGCCAGCAGTTTAGGGCAGGACTATGGCTACACCTTC. As protein: CASSLGQDYGYTF.

The chain couples TRBV18 to TRBJ1-4; no definite D call. This CDR3 spans 15 amino acids. Trimming removed 3 bases from V and 8 bases from J, with 16 bases in between. In germline, CDR1 is KGHSH, CDR2 LQKENI. CDR3 sequence: CASSPPGDSREKLFF. The CDR3 nucleotides are TGTGCCAGCTCACCCCCGGGAGACTCGCGGGAAAAACTGTTTTTT.

The chain joins TRBV7-9 to TRBJ1-2; the match to TRBD1 covers 8 bases. Germline trimming cut 5 bases from V and 8 bases from J; bases unmatched to any gene: 10. This CDR3 spans 14 amino acids. In germline, CDR1 is SEHNR, CDR2 FQNEAQ (reference sequence). CDR3 loop: CASSTGQDLEGYTF. Written as DNA, the CDR3 is TGTGCCAGCAGCACGGGACAGGACCTGGAGGGCTACACCTTC.

J is TRBJ2-5 and V is TRBV10-2; D unclear. Germline V CDR1 and CDR2: WSHSY, SAAADI. Deletions cut 9 bases from V and 5 bases from J, with 16 bases between. The CDR3 is made up of 13 amino acids. Written as DNA, the CDR3 is TGCGCCAGTACCCCATTGGGCAGGGAGACCCAGTACTTC. It specifies CASTPLGRETQYF.

The gene calls are TRBV4-2 and TRBJ2-1; possibly TRBD2 for D (5 bases). Germline loops: CDR1 LGHNA, CDR2 YNFKEQ. CDR3 length: 15 amino acids. Deletions cut 0 bases from V and 6 bases from J, with 12 bases between. The CDR3 loop is CASSQDVAGLNEQFF. DNA of the CDR3: TGTGCCAGCAGCCAAGATGTGGCAGGACTCAATGAGCAGTTCTTC.

The rearrangement uses TRBV10-3 and TRBJ1-2, with a tentative D call TRBD1 (5 bases). Trimming shortened V by 2 bases and J by 0 bases, and 10 bases separated the two germline ends. Per germline, CDR1 ENHRY and CDR2 SYGVKD. This CDR3 contains 15 residues. CDR3 sequence (DNA): TGTGCCATCAGTGAGGGCAGGGCCACTAACTATGGCTACACCTTC. This translates into CAISEGRATNYGYTF.